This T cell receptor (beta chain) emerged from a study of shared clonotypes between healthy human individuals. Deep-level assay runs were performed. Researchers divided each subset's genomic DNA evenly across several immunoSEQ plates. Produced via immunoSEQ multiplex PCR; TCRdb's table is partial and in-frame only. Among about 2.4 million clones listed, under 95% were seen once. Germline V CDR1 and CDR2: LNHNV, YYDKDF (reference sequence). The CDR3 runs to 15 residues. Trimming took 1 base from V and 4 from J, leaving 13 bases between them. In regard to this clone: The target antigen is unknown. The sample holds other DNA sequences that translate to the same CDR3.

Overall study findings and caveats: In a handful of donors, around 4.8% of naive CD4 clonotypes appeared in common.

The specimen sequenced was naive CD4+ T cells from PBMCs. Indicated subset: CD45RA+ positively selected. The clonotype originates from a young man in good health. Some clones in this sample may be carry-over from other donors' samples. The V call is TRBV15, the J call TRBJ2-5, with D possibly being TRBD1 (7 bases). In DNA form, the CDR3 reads TGTGCCACCAGCAGAGCGACAGGGCGGGGAGAGACCCAGTACTTC. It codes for CATSRATGRGETQYF.